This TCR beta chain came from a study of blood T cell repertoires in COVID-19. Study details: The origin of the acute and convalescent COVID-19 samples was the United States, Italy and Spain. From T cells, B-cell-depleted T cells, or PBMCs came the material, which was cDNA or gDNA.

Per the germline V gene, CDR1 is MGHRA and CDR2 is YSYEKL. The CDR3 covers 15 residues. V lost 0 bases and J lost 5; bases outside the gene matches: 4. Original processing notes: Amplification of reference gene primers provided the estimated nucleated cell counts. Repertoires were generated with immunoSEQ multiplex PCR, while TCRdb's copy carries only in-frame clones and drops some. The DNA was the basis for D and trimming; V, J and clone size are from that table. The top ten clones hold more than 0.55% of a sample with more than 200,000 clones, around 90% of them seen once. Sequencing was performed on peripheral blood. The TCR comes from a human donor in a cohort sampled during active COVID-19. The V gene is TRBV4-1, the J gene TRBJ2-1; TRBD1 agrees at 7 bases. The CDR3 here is CASSQDPTGDNEQFF. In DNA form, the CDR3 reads TGCGCCAGCAGCCAAGATCCAACAGGGGACAATGAGCAGTTCTTC.